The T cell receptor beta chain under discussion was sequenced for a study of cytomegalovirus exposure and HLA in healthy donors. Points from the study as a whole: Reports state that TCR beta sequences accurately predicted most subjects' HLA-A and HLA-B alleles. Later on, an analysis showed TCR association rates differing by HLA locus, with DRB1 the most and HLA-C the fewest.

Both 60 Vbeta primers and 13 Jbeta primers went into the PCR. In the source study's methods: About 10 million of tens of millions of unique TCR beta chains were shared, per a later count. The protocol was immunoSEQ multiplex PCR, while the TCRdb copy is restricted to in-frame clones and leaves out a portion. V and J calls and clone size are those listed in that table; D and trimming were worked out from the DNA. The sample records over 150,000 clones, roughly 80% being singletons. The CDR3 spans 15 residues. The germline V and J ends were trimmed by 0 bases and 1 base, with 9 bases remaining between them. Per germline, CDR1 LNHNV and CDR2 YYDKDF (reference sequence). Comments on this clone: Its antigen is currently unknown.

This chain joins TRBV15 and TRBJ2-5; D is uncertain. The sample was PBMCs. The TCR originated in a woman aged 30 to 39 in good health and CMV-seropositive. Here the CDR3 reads CATSRDRLLQETQYF. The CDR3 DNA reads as TGTGCCACCAGCAGAGACAGACTCCTCCAAGAGACCCAGTACTTC.